The rows below give T cell receptor beta chains drawn from one sample of a study of T cells after posttransplantation cyclophosphamide. Clones were read by immunoSEQ multiplex PCR, and TCRdb kept only the in-frame ones, dropping some. The data show thousands of clones, more than 75% seen once. The input for sequencing was PBMCs, taken after allogeneic stem cell transplant with posttransplant cyclophosphamide. The receptor source for this set is a female patient aged 40-50 years who received an allogeneic stem cell transplant from an unrelated donor, was CMV-positive, and had no GVHD. Some T cells may be supplied by the graft donor. CDR3s leave out the opening cysteine and the closing phenylalanine or tryptophan. Fields, in order: V gene, clone size, J gene, CDR3 protein. Not every row has a clone size; where given, it reads once, few, many or a size class.

TRBV5-5	few	TRBJ2-4	ASSLPGQGSVKNIQY
TRBV6-5	-	TRBJ1-1	ASSYAVNTEAF
TRBV27	-	TRBJ2-1	ASSWGTVSYNEQF
TRBV7-8	-	TRBJ1-6	ASSAGQGAYSPLH
TRBV20-1	-	TRBJ2-1	SARLAPEQF
TRBV7-2	-	TRBJ1-2	ASSLVSQGGGGYT
TRBV5-4	-	TRBJ1-2	ASSPGTALNYGYT
TRBV4-3	-	TRBJ2-1	ASSQGFAGRSLSYNEQF
TRBV5-6	-	TRBJ2-3	ASSFLSGTDTQY
TRBV11-1	-	TRBJ2-2	ASSLESTGELF
TRBV7-2	-	TRBJ2-3	ASSPLAGAGSTDTQY
TRBV6-5	-	TRBJ1-1	ASSYRGHKRPEAF
TRBV27	-	TRBJ2-7	ASSLWQGAEYEQY
TRBV19	-	TRBJ2-7	ASSGGLAGRYEQY